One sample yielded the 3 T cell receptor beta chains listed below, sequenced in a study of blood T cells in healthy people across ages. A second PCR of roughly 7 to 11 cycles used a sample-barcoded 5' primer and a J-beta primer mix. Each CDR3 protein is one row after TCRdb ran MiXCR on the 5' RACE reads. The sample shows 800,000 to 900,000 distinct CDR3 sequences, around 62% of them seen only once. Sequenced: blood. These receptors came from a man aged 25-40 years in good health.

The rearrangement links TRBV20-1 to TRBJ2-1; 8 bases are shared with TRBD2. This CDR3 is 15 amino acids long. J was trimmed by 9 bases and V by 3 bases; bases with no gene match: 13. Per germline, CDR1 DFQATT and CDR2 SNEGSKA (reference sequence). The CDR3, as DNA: TGCAGTGCTAGGGTGAGCGGGGGTATCCGGGGTGAGCAGTTCTTC. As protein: CSARVSGGIRGEQFF.

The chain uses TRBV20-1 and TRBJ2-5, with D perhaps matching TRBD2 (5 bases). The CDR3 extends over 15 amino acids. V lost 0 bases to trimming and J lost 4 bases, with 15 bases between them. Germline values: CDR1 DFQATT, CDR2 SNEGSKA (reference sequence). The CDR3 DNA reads TGCAGTGCTAGAGACAGTAACGAGGGCCCAGAGACCCAGTACTTC. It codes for CSARDSNEGPETQYF.

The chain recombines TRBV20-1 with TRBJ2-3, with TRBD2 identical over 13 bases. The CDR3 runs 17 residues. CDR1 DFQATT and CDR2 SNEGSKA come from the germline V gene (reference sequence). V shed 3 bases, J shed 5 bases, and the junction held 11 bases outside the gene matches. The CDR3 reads CSASSRVTSGGRDTQYF. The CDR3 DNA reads TGCAGTGCTAGCAGTCGGGTGACTAGCGGGGGGAGAGATACGCAGTATTTT.